The TCR beta chain described here comes from a study of blood T cell repertoires in COVID-19. CDR3 length: 20 amino acids. With 4 bases clipped from V and 6 bases from J, the junction kept 22 bases outside the gene matches. Per germline, CDR1 SGDLS and CDR2 YYNGEE. Repertoires were generated with immunoSEQ multiplex PCR, while TCRdb's copy carries only in-frame clones and drops some. This table holds some 190,000 clones, 85% to 90% found once. A single count supports this clone. V usage is TRBV9 and J usage is TRBJ1-3, with 10 bases lining up with TRBD1. The TCR comes from a man aged 18 to 29 with active or convalescent COVID-19. The specimen sequenced was peripheral blood. CDR3 residues: CASSHKQGTGDIYFENTIYF. The DNA for the CDR3 is TGTGCCAGCAGCCACAAACAAGGGACAGGGGATATTTATTTTGAAAACACCATATATTTT.